Presented here are 21 T cell receptor beta chains from one specimen sequenced in a study of Graves' ophthalmopathy and Graves' hyperthyroidism. Amplifying from RNA transcripts, the study obtained TCR beta CDR3 regions. Amplification began with first-round RT-PCR using HTBI primers, then second-round multiplex PCR was performed. TCRdb reanalysed the multiplex PCR reads using MiXCR and keeps one entry per CDR3 protein. The table has roughly 230,000 distinct CDR3 sequences, under 25% seen once; the top ten hold roughly 42%. The sample consisted of peripheral blood. The receptors shown here come from a woman between 45 and 65 years old with Graves' ophthalmopathy.

This clonotype came up many times. The rearrangement links TRBV12-3 or TRBV12-4 to TRBJ1-1; 8 nucleotides agree with TRBD1. The CDR3 length is 14 residues. V dropped 6 bases and J dropped 0; count of bases not matched to a gene: 3. The chain's CDR3 is CASRRQGMNTEAFF. As DNA, the CDR3 is TGTGCCAGCAGACGACAGGGGATGAACACTGAAGCTTTCTTT.

On this clonotype itself: The DNA is left out, because the CDR3 cannot be placed on it with certainty; the CDR3 is given as TCRdb lists it. The chain employs TRBV7-2 and TRBJ1-6. Germline V gene data show CDR1 as SGHTA and CDR2 as FQGNSA. With termini counted, the CDR3 has 23 amino acids. The CDR3 spells CASSALPQPGLNSPLHFNSPLHF.

This clonotype came up once. The rearrangement joins TRBV6-5 to TRBJ1-1; D gene ambiguous. Germline V gene lookup returns CDR1 MNHEY and CDR2 SVGAGI. The CDR3 spans 16 residues. The V gene lost 2 bases and the J gene lost 4 bases, with 17 bases spanning the gap. CDR3 nucleotide sequence: TGTGCCAGCAGTTACATGGTCACCGATGCGGGCACTGAAGCTTTCTTT. Its protein is CASSYMVTDAGTEAFF.

The gene calls are TRBV3-1 and TRBJ1-1; D ambiguous. The CDR3 contains 16 residues. Per germline, CDR1 LGHDT and CDR2 YNNKEL (reference sequence). V lost 7 bases and J lost 3, with 21 bases in between. CDR3 sequence: CASTEAGPVSDTEAFF. CDR3 DNA: TGTGCCAGCACCGAAGCGGGCCCTGTGTCGGACACTGAAGCTTTCTTT.

The chain carries TRBV6-9 and TRBJ2-5; no clear D gene. Per germline, CDR1 MNHGY and CDR2 SVAAGI. V was clipped by 7 bases and J by 8 bases, with 11 bases between them. This CDR3 contains 11 residues. The CDR3 sequence is CASNRGDTQYF. In DNA, the CDR3 is TGTGCCAGCAACAGAGGAGATACCCAGTACTTC.

V is TRBV15 and J is TRBJ2-6; the D call may be TRBD1 or TRBD2 (6 bases each). The V gene's germline CDR1 is LNHNV and CDR2 YYDKDF (reference sequence). V lost 4 bases, J lost 2 bases, and 21 bases lay in between. The CDR3 is 19 residues long. The CDR3 bases are TGTGCCACCAGCATACGGGACGGGGGCAGGGACGCTGGGGCCAACGTCCTGACTTTC. Residues: CATSIRDGGRDAGANVLTF.

This clonotype was counted at least ten times. The chain carries TRBV12-3 or TRBV12-4 and TRBJ2-4, with D possibly TRBD1 on 6 matching bases. V was pared by 5 bases and J by 0 bases, with 14 bases between. The CDR3 totals 16 residues. CDR3 sequence (DNA): TGTGCCAGCAGTCGTCGGGACAACCTAGCCAAAAACATTCAGTACTTC. Protein product: CASSRRDNLAKNIQYF.

This clonotype was recorded many times. V and J are TRBV7-8 and TRBJ2-7, with TRBD2 matching over 7 bases. This CDR3 has 14 amino acids. V lost 1 base, J lost 2 bases, and 2 bases stayed unmatched. CDR1 and CDR2 from the germline V gene are SGHVS and FQNEAQ. This CDR3 reads CASSLGGLAYEQYF. The CDR3 DNA is TGTGCCAGCAGCTTAGGAGGACTAGCCTACGAGCAGTACTTC.

J is TRBJ2-7 and V is TRBV4-1, with a tentative D call TRBD1 (5 bases). This CDR3 is 17 amino acids long. V lost 0 bases, J lost 0 bases, and 15 bases lay in between. The germline V gene has CDR1 MGHRA and CDR2 YSYEKL. The chain's CDR3 is CASSQDEKGPNSYEQYF. As DNA, the CDR3 is TGCGCCAGCAGCCAAGATGAGAAGGGGCCTAACTCCTACGAGCAGTACTTC.

This clonotype has just a few counts. The chain has TRBV27 and TRBJ1-2, with D tentatively TRBD1 (5 bases). Trimming removed 0 bases at V and 8 bases at J, with 16 bases between. This CDR3 has 15 residues. Germline lookup yields CDR1 MNHEY and CDR2 SMNVEV (reference sequence). CDR3 amino acids: CASSLSRGLLPGYTF. The DNA of the CDR3 is TGTGCCAGCAGTTTATCGAGGGGTCTGCTACCAGGCTACACCTTC.

This clonotype was seen repeatedly, ten times or more. The chain joins TRBV29-1 to TRBJ2-7, with no clear D. Deletions cut 7 bases from V and 2 bases from J, with 15 bases between. This CDR3 region has 13 residues. Germline V gene sequence: CDR1 SQVTM, CDR2 ANQGSEA. Written as DNA, the CDR3 is TGCAGCGCTAGGGCAGCGATAGCCTACGAGCAGTACTTC. Its translation: CSARAAIAYEQYF.

This clonotype showed up many times. The rearrangement uses TRBV2 and TRBJ1-1; the match to TRBD1 covers 7 bases. V shed 4 bases and J 3 bases; nucleotides not matched to a gene: 5. This CDR3 is built from 14 residues. CDR1 SNHLY and CDR2 FYNNEI come from the germline V gene. The CDR3 here is CASSAAGGDTEAFF. CDR3 in DNA: TGTGCCAGCAGTGCGGCAGGGGGAGACACTGAAGCTTTCTTT.

This clonotype came up a few times. In DNA form, the CDR3 reads TGTGCCACCAGTGGTGTTCAGGGTCAGCCCCAGCATTTT. As protein: CATSGVQGQPQHF. This chain connects TRBV24-1 to TRBJ1-5, with D perhaps matching TRBD1 (5 bases). Germline values: CDR1 KGHDR, CDR2 SFDVKD. The germline V and J ends were trimmed by 5 bases and 6 bases, with 10 bases remaining between them. There are 13 residues in the CDR3.

This clonotype came up many times. This chain uses TRBV19 with TRBJ1-5; D is possibly TRBD1 (6 bases). Germline V lookup: CDR1 LNHDA, CDR2 SQIVND (reference sequence). CDR3 length: 15 amino acids. V lost 7 bases and J 1 base, leaving 14 bases between the germline ends. Here the CDR3 DNA reads TGTGCCAGTACCTTCGGGACATCGAGCAATCAGCCCCAGCATTTT. This encodes CASTFGTSSNQPQHF.

This chain uses TRBV30 with TRBJ1-2; possibly TRBD1 for D (6 bases). CDR1 and CDR2 (germline): GTSNPN, SVGIG (reference sequence). The ends were cut back, 3 bases at V and 5 bases at J, with 16 bases in the middle. CDR3 length: 14 residues. For the CDR3, the DNA is TGTGCCTGGAGCCTTAAGGGGGAGTGGTATGGCTACACCTTC. It codes for CAWSLKGEWYGYTF.

This clonotype was seen many times. The chain has TRBV29-1 and TRBJ2-7, with a possible D match to TRBD1 (6 bases). V lost 4 bases to trimming and J lost 3 bases, with 10 bases between them. The CDR3 has 12 residues. Germline CDR1 is SQVTM and CDR2 is ANQGSEA. CDR3 sequence (DNA): TGCAGCGTTGGGCAGGGGATCTACGAGCAGTACTTC. Translating it yields CSVGQGIYEQYF.

This clonotype was seen at least ten times. The chain couples TRBV2 to TRBJ2-3, with D hard to call. Trimming removed 2 bases from V and 2 bases from J, with 14 bases in between. CDR1 is SNHLY, CDR2 FYNNEI, per germline. The length of the CDR3 is 16 residues. The CDR3, as DNA: TGTGCCAGCAGTGAATCGCCACACGAGGTCACAGATACGCAGTATTTT. As protein: CASSESPHEVTDTQYF. The whole variable domain, filled in from reference TRBV2 and TRBJ2-3, reads EPEVTQTPSHQVTQMGQEVILRCVPISNHLYFYWYRQILGQKVEFLVSFYNNEISEKSEIFDDQFSVERPDGSNFTLKIRSTKLEDSAMYFCASSESPHEVTDTQYFGPGTRLTVL.

This clonotype was detected ten times or more. The rearrangement joins TRBV6-1 to TRBJ1-6; D is ambiguous. This CDR3 comprises 13 residues. V was trimmed by 8 bases and J by 8 bases, leaving 13 bases between them. Germline CDR1 reads MNHNS; CDR2 reads SASEGT. The CDR3 DNA sequence: TGTGCCAGCTGGAGGGATGTCGATTCACCCCTCCACTTT. Protein sequence: CASWRDVDSPLHF.

This clonotype was recorded many times. The chain combines TRBV2 with TRBJ2-7; D is perhaps TRBD2 (6 bases). The CDR3 consists of 14 residues. The V end was cut by 4 bases, the J end by 7 bases, with 17 bases between. The V gene's germline CDR1 is SNHLY and CDR2 FYNNEI. DNA of the CDR3: TGTGCCAGCAGTGCCCTGCGGGGCCTAGGGGAGCAGTACTTC. It yields the protein CASSALRGLGEQYF. Full variable domain (rest looked up from reference TRBV2 and TRBJ2-7): EPEVTQTPSHQVTQMGQEVILRCVPISNHLYFYWYRQILGQKVEFLVSFYNNEISEKSEIFDDQFSVERPDGSNFTLKIRSTKLEDSAMYFCASSALRGLGEQYFGPGTRLTVT.

This clonotype came up many times. V is TRBV19 and J is TRBJ1-1; TRBD1 matches 7 bases. J gave up 7 bases and V 9 bases, and 14 bases lay outside the gene matches. Germline CDR1 and CDR2: LNHDA and SQIVND (reference sequence). The CDR3 runs to 14 residues. The CDR3 DNA follows: TGTGCCAGCCTATTGACAGGGTCTCTTGGTGAAGCTTTCTTT. This gives the protein CASLLTGSLGEAFF.

This clonotype was observed at least ten times. The gene calls are TRBV6-1 and TRBJ1-1, with TRBD1 as a possible D gene (6 bases). V was clipped by 11 bases and J by 0 bases, with 10 bases between them. Per germline, CDR1 MNHNS and CDR2 SASEGT. The CDR3 totals 12 residues. CDR3 region: CAHGQLNTEAFF. The DNA of the CDR3 is TGTGCCCACGGACAGCTGAACACTGAAGCTTTCTTT.